Presented here are 19 T cell receptor beta chains from one specimen sequenced in a study of blood T cell repertoires in COVID-19. Clones were sequenced by immunoSEQ multiplex PCR, and TCRdb holds only the in-frame ones, with some missing. Of roughly 230,000 clones in the sample, about 86% were seen once. Sequences were obtained from peripheral blood. These receptors were taken from a man aged 45-60 years with active or convalescent COVID-19.

This chain links TRBV5-6 with TRBJ2-7; D perhaps matches TRBD1 (5 bases). This CDR3 is 15 amino acids long. The germline gives CDR1 SGHDT, CDR2 YYEEEE. V was cut by 0 bases and J by 3 bases, with 13 bases left in between. As DNA, the CDR3 is TGTGCCAGCAGCTTGGAAGGGGTCCCTATCTACGAGCAGTACTTC. This encodes CASSLEGVPIYEQYF. Based on the CDR3 plus reference TRBV5-6 and TRBJ2-7, the full variable domain is DAGVTQSPTHLIKTRGQQVTLRCSPKSGHDTVSWYQQALGQGPQFIFQYYEEEERQRGNFPDRFSGHQFPNYSSELNVNALLLGDSALYLCASSLEGVPIYEQYFGPGTRLTVT.

This chain links TRBV13 with TRBJ1-2; 8 bases agree with TRBD1. J was trimmed by 8 bases and V by 1 base; bases with no gene match: 6. This CDR3 comprises 14 residues. Germline CDR1 PRHDT, CDR2 FYEKMQ (reference sequence). CDR3 nucleotides: TGTGCCAGCAGCTTAGCCAGGGGGCTTGGAGGCTACACCTTC. This encodes CASSLARGLGGYTF.

The chain has TRBV4-2 and TRBJ2-1, with 15 bases matching TRBD2. Trimming took 1 base from V and 7 from J; bases not matched to a gene: 5. Germline assignment: CDR1 LGHNA and CDR2 YNFKEQ. This CDR3 region has 17 residues. CDR3 in amino acids: CASSQGTSGGASNEQFF. CDR3 sequence (DNA): TGTGCCAGCAGCCAAGGGACTAGCGGGGGGGCGTCGAATGAGCAGTTCTTC.

About this clone itself: The same CDR3 arises from other DNA sequences in this sample as well. The chain joins TRBV9 to TRBJ1-2, with 8 positions matching TRBD1. Germline CDR1 SGDLS, CDR2 YYNGEE. This CDR3 region has 14 residues. The V gene end was trimmed by 0 bases and the J gene end by 7 bases; junction bases not matched to a gene: 5. The CDR3 nucleotides are TGTGCCAGCAGCGTAGGTGGACAGGGCAGTGGCTACACCTTC. Translating it yields CASSVGGQGSGYTF.

J is TRBJ1-2 and V is TRBV11-2, with a possible D match to TRBD1 (6 bases). The germline V gene has CDR1 SGHAT and CDR2 FQNNGV. This CDR3 region has 14 residues. The V end was cut by 5 bases, the J end by 4 bases, with 14 bases between. The CDR3 here is CASSRSQGSYGYTF. CDR3 DNA: TGTGCCAGCAGCCGCTCACAGGGTTCCTATGGCTACACCTTC.

This chain links TRBV7-2 with TRBJ1-6; the D is unclear. Germline V CDR1 and CDR2: SGHTA, FQGNSA. The CDR3 sequence is 14 residues long. V gave up 1 base and J gave up 9 bases, with 10 bases separating them. The CDR3 reads CASSLDPGSSPLHF. The CDR3 DNA is TGTGCCAGCAGCTTAGATCCGGGTTCTTCACCCCTCCACTTT.

The V and J genes are TRBV14 and TRBJ1-2, with 9 bases aligning to TRBD1. Germline V gives CDR1 SGHDN, CDR2 FVKESK. The CDR3 runs 17 residues. Losses at the gene ends were 4 bases for V and 6 bases for J; bases not matched to a gene: 15. The CDR3 here is CASSRRLPGTGNDGYTF. DNA for the CDR3: TGTGCCAGCAGCCGTCGGCTCCCCGGGACAGGGAACGATGGCTACACCTTC.

The rearrangement joins TRBV6-2 or TRBV6-3 to TRBJ1-2; D might be TRBD1 (6 bases). Germline CDR1 MNHEY, CDR2 SVGEGT. The V end lost 6 bases, the J end lost 6 bases, and 20 bases lay between the germline ends. This CDR3 contains 15 residues. CDR3: CASSRLGGRSNGYTF. CDR3 nucleotides: TGTGCCAGCAGCCGATTAGGGGGAAGATCGAATGGCTACACCTTC.

The rearrangement uses TRBV4-1 and TRBJ2-7; D perhaps matches TRBD1 (6 bases). The V gene lost 0 bases and the J gene lost 5 bases, with 11 bases spanning the gap. This CDR3 region has 14 residues. The germline CDR1 and CDR2 sequences are MGHRA and YSYEKL. The CDR3 sequence: CASSQDGRGHEQYF. The DNA of the CDR3 is TGCGCCAGCAGCCAAGATGGCAGGGGCCACGAGCAGTACTTC.

This clone showed up just a few times. The chain couples TRBV4-1 to TRBJ2-2; 7 nucleotides match TRBD2. Germline-derived CDR1 and CDR2 are MGHRA and YSYEKL. The CDR3 loop spans 15 amino acids. Trimming removed 7 bases from V and 1 base from J; junction bases left unmatched: 6. In DNA form, the CDR3 reads TGCGCCAGCACCCCAGCTAGCGGGAACACCGGGGAGCTGTTTTTT. Translating gives CASTPASGNTGELFF.

The chain joins TRBV11-3 to TRBJ2-3, with D possibly TRBD1 on 7 matching bases. The CDR3 is 16 amino acids. V lost 2 bases and J lost 5, with 17 bases in between. In germline, CDR1 is SGHNT, CDR2 YENEEA. The CDR3 DNA follows: TGTGCCAGCAGCTTACGCCAGGGGGGCAGGGGAGATACGCAGTATTTT. It encodes CASSLRQGGRGDTQYF.

The CDR3 sequence is CASSPGQSNSPLHF. The CDR3 nucleotides read TGTGCCAGCAGCCCTGGACAGTCGAATTCACCCCTCCACTTT. The chain employs TRBV5-4 and TRBJ1-6; tentative D call: TRBD1 (6 bases). Germline assignment: CDR1 SGHNT and CDR2 YYREEE (reference sequence). The CDR3 spans 14 residues. V was clipped by 4 bases and J by 7 bases, with 12 bases between them.

The V gene is TRBV7-9, the J gene TRBJ1-1; 9 bases line up with TRBD1. The CDR3 extends over 13 amino acids. V gave up 4 bases and J gave up 11 bases; unmatched junction bases: 8. Germline V gene data show CDR1 as SEHNR and CDR2 as FQNEAQ (reference sequence). In DNA, the CDR3 is TGTGCCAGCAGCTCTACAGGGGGCCGAGAGGCTTTCTTT. Its protein product is CASSSTGGREAFF.

The chain couples TRBV5-6 to TRBJ2-5, with 11 nucleotides matching TRBD2. V lost 3 bases to trimming and J lost 1 base; unmatched junction nucleotides: 5. Germline lookup yields CDR1 SGHDT and CDR2 YYEEEE. The CDR3 is 16 residues long. This chain's CDR3 is CASSSGLAGGQETQYF. The CDR3 coding sequence is TGTGCCAGCAGCTCGGGCCTAGCGGGGGGCCAAGAGACCCAGTACTTC.

This clone was picked up one time. The rearrangement links TRBV29-1 to TRBJ2-3; 9 nucleotides align to TRBD1. CDR3 length: 15 residues. The junction had 11 bases not matched to a gene; V was cut back by 6 bases and J by 4 bases. Germline CDR1 SQVTM, CDR2 ANQGSEA. The CDR3 DNA is TGCAGCGTAGTCCCCCGGGACAGGGTCCCAGATACGCAGTATTTT. Translation: CSVVPRDRVPDTQYF.

This sequence joins TRBV21-1 and TRBJ1-2; the table's TRBD1 call for D was not verified on the DNA. TRBV21-1 is a pseudogene. The CDR3 has 15 amino acids. CDR3 coding DNA: TGTGCCAGCACACCGGGACAGGGGGCAAACTATGGCTACACCTTC. Its protein is CASTPGQGANYGYTF.

This clone showed up just once. This sequence joins TRBV27 and TRBJ2-5; 7 bases match TRBD1. CDR1 and CDR2 from the germline V gene are MNHEY and SMNVEV (reference sequence). Unmatched junction bases numbered 7, after V lost 4 bases and J lost 2 bases. The CDR3 consists of 15 residues. The CDR3 is CASSSSRDRQETQYF. The CDR3, as DNA: TGTGCCAGCAGTTCTTCCAGGGACAGACAAGAGACCCAGTACTTC.

By share, this clone ranks as medium-sized. CDR3 DNA sequence: TGTGCCAGCAGCTTGGAAGGGGTTAGCACAGATACGCAGTATTTT. Amino acid sequence: CASSLEGVSTDTQYF. V gene TRBV13 combines with J gene TRBJ2-3; the D gene is possibly TRBD1 (5 bases). This CDR3 comprises 15 residues. CDR1 and CDR2 (germline): PRHDT, FYEKMQ (reference sequence). Trimming took 3 bases from V and 0 from J, leaving 10 bases between them.

This sequence joins TRBV5-8 and TRBJ1-2, with D possibly matching TRBD1 (5 bases). CDR1 SGHTS and CDR2 YDEGEE come from the germline V gene. The CDR3 runs 13 residues. V was clipped by 5 bases and J by 4 bases, with 12 bases between them. DNA for the CDR3: TGTGCCAGCAGTTTCGACAGATTCTATGGCTACACCTTC. Encoded protein: CASSFDRFYGYTF. Combining the CDR3 with reference TRBV5-8 and TRBJ1-2 gives the whole variable domain EAGVTQSPTHLIKTRGQQATLRCSPISGHTSVYWYQQALGLGLQFLLWYDEGEERNRGNFPPRFSGRQFPNYSSELNVNALELEDSALYLCASSFDRFYGYTFGSGTRLTVV.